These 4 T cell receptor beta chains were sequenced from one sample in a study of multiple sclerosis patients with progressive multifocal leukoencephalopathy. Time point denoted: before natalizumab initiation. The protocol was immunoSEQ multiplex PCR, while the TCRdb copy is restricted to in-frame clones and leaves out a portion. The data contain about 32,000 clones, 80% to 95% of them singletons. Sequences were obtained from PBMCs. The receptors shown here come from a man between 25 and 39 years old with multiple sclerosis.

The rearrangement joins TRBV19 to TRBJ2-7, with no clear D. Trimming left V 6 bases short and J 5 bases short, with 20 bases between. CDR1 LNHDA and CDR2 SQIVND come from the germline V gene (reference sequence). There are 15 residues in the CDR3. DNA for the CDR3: TGTGCCAGTAGGAGTCGGGTTCCCAAATCCGACGAGCAGTACTTC. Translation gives CASRSRVPKSDEQYF.

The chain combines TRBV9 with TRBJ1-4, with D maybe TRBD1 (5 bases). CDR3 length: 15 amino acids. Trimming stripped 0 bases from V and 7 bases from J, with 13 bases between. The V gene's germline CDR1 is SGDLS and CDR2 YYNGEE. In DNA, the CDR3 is TGTGCCAGCAGCGTAGAGGGGACCCGAACTGAAAAACTGTTTTTT. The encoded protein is CASSVEGTRTEKLFF.

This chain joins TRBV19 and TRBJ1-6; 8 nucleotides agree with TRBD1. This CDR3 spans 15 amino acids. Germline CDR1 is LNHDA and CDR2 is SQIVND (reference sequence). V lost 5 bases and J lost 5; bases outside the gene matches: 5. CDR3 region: CASSPRTGNNSPLHF. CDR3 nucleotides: TGTGCCAGTAGTCCCCGGACAGGGAATAATTCACCCCTCCACTTT.

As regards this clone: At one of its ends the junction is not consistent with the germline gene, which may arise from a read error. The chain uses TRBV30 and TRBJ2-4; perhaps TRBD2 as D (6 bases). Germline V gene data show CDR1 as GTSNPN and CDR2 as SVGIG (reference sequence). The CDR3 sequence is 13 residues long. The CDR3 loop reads CVWTRGAKNIQYF. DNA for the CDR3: TGTGTCTGGACCCGGGGGGCCAAAAACATTCAGTACTTC.